This T cell receptor beta chain was retrieved from a study of early T cells in non-severe SARS-CoV-2 infection. Study at large: Sequencing used unsorted whole-blood bulk RNA, so chains lack pairing.

Whole-study findings and limits: Database matching using VDJdb favored anti-spike CD8 responses, with private and CD4 specificities left missing.

This clonotype showed up just a few times. What it recognizes is unknown. V was pared by 5 bases and J by 3 bases, with 11 bases between. The V gene's germline CDR1 is GTSNPN and CDR2 SVGIG (reference sequence). There are 13 residues in the CDR3. Each cDNA molecule carried a unique molecular identifier. TCRdb re-analysed the 5' RACE reads in MiXCR, keeping a single row per CDR3 protein. In the table there are approximately 80,000 distinct CDR3 sequences, roughly 12% of which are singletons. The chain joins TRBV30 to TRBJ2-1, with D perhaps TRBD2 (5 bases). The receptor was derived from an adult who was a healthcare worker with PCR-confirmed SARS-CoV-2 infection or an uninfected control (not recorded which). The sample taken for sequencing was whole blood. The CDR3, as DNA: TGTGCCTGGTCCCTCGGGAACTACAATGAGCAGTTCTTC. Its translation: CAWSLGNYNEQFF.